This T cell receptor beta chain was captured in a study of patients and donors after allogeneic stem cell transplantation. CDR1 ENHRY and CDR2 SYGVKD come from the germline V gene. The CDR3 is 14 residues long. The V and J ends lost 4 bases and 9 bases, in that order; junction bases with no gene match: 6. One entry per CDR3 protein results from TCRdb running MiXCR on the RT-PCR reads. The sample lists 50,000 to 60,000 distinct CDR3 sequences; 10% to 15% were seen once. The receptor's source is a human donor who was either an allogeneic HSCT recipient or a stem cell or donor lymphocyte infusion donor (not recorded which). It is not recorded whose cells these are; they may come from a transplant donor. The chain carries TRBV10-3 and TRBJ2-1; 10 bases align to TRBD2. Sequenced input: blood, either unsorted or a sorted T cell fraction (not recorded which). CDR3 loop: CAISVLAGESEQFF. CDR3 in DNA: TGTGCCATCAGTGTCCTAGCGGGGGAGAGTGAGCAGTTCTTC.